This T cell receptor beta chain is drawn from a study of OX40 agonist ivuxolimab in advanced cancers. Study details: Patients assigned to dose escalation were diagnosed with hepatocellular carcinoma, melanoma, renal cell or head and neck cancer.

With 2 bases removed from V and 8 bases from J, the gap between germline ends came to 16 bases. The CDR3 covers 14 residues. From germline, CDR1 is SGDLS and CDR2 YYNGEE. Findings and limits, study-wide: Partial responders at 0.1-3.0 mg/kg had among the lowest clonal expansion.

Repertoires were generated with immunoSEQ multiplex PCR, while TCRdb's copy carries only in-frame clones and drops some. The table lists 40,000 to 60,000 clones, approximately 88% of them singletons. Worth noting for this clone: Antigen specificity is unknown.

Here the sequenced sample was CD4+ or CD8+ T cells sorted from blood, taken in a trial of the OX40 agonist ivuxolimab. The chain has TRBV9 and TRBJ1-2; D is unclear. The clonotype comes from an adult with an advanced solid tumor such as melanoma, head and neck, liver or kidney cancer. The CDR3 sequence: CASSVSDPGRGYTF. CDR3 nucleotides: TGTGCCAGCAGCGTTTCTGATCCGGGGAGAGGCTACACCTTC.